The sample holds a few counts of the clone carrying this T cell receptor (beta chain). The entry originates in a study of T cells after yellow fever vaccination. UMIs and a universal primer site were added when TCR cDNA was made by 5'RACE template switching. TCRdb passed the 5' RACE reads through MiXCR, listing each CDR3 protein once. The table lists 85,000 to 100,000 distinct CDR3 sequences, approximately 6.3% of them singletons, with about two fifths in the top ten. V lost 1 base to trimming and J lost 7 bases, with 14 bases between them. The CDR3 has 15 residues. The sequences come from CD8+ T cells sorted from PBMCs, collected 10 days after the yellow fever booster vaccination. The chain employs TRBV12-3 or TRBV12-4 and TRBJ2-1; D is perhaps TRBD1 or TRBD2 (5 bases each). The sequence was obtained from a man aged 18 to 30 who received the YFV17D yellow fever vaccine. The CDR3 spells CASSLGGGRENEQFF. CDR3 coding DNA: TGTGCCAGCAGTTTAGGGGGCGGTCGGGAAAATGAGCAGTTCTTC.